Below are 25 T cell receptor beta chains sequenced from a single sample in a study of cytomegalovirus exposure and HLA in healthy donors. Primers for the PCR totalled 60 Vbeta and 13 Jbeta. Assay: immunoSEQ multiplex PCR; the TCRdb copy retains only in-frame clones and omits some. Among 150,000 to 200,000 clones listed, 77% were seen once. Sequenced: PBMCs. The receptor source for this set is a woman aged 30 to 39 in good health and CMV-seronegative.

The CDR3 nucleotides are TGTGCCAGCAGCCTCCCCTTGGGAAACACCATATATTTT. It codes for CASSLPLGNTIYF. This rearrangement joins TRBV7-9 to TRBJ1-3, with D unclear. This CDR3 spans 13 amino acids. Germline V gene data show CDR1 as SEHNR and CDR2 as FQNEAQ (reference sequence). V lost 5 bases and J 4 bases, leaving 9 bases between the germline ends.

The rearrangement links TRBV5-1 to TRBJ2-5; 9 nucleotides align to TRBD2. CDR1 is SGHRS, CDR2 YFSETQ, per germline. The CDR3 runs to 14 residues. V shed 5 bases and J 1 base; nucleotides not matched to a gene: 3. In nucleotides, the CDR3 is TGCGCCAGCAGTGCTAGCGGGGCCCAAGAGACCCAGTACTTC. Translated, it gives CASSASGAQETQYF.

The CDR3 region is CASLAAGADYGYTF. The CDR3 DNA follows: TGTGCCAGCCTCGCGGCAGGGGCCGACTATGGCTACACCTTC. The V gene is TRBV21-1, the J gene TRBJ1-2; TRBD1 is taken as the D call from the table, unchecked against the DNA. TRBV21-1 is annotated as a pseudogene. The CDR3 extends over 14 amino acids.

This clone has a single count. The V call is TRBV4-3, the J call TRBJ1-1; no clear D. Germline V gene data show CDR1 as LGHNA and CDR2 as YSLEER. V shed 0 bases and J shed 1 base, with 18 bases lying between them. CDR3 length equals 18 residues. The CDR3: CASSQDLGSMEWNTEAFF. CDR3 sequence (DNA): TGCGCCAGCAGCCAAGATCTTGGAAGTATGGAGTGGAACACTGAAGCTTTCTTT.

V usage is TRBV27 and J usage is TRBJ2-1; 7 bases align to TRBD2. The V and J ends lost 2 bases and 2 bases, in that order; junction bases with no gene match: 3. The CDR3 length is 15 residues. Germline CDR1 is MNHEY and CDR2 is SMNVEV (reference sequence). CDR3 amino acids: CASSLRGGAYNEQFF. In DNA, the CDR3 is TGTGCCAGCAGTTTACGGGGAGGGGCCTACAATGAGCAGTTCTTC.

This clone was picked up a small number of times. CDR3 in amino acids: CASSPGTGRFSGNTIYF. In DNA, the CDR3 is TGTGCCAGCAGCCCCGGGACAGGGCGATTCTCCGGAAACACCATATATTTT. This rearrangement joins TRBV5-4 to TRBJ1-3; 9 nucleotides agree with TRBD1. Germline V CDR1 and CDR2: SGHNT, YYREEE (reference sequence). Trimming cost V 4 bases and J 4 bases; bases outside gene matches: 12. CDR3 size: 17 residues.

The chain employs TRBV4-1 and TRBJ2-5; TRBD2 aligns across 12 bases. The CDR3 contains 18 residues. CDR1 MGHRA and CDR2 YSYEKL come from the germline V gene. Losses at the gene ends were 3 bases for V and 1 base for J; bases not matched to a gene: 9. The CDR3 sequence is CASSQAGLAGPRQETQYF. CDR3 in DNA: TGCGCCAGCAGCCAGGCGGGACTAGCGGGCCCCCGCCAAGAGACCCAGTACTTC.

The V call is TRBV5-4, the J call TRBJ1-3; D is possibly TRBD1 (6 bases). Germline V lookup: CDR1 SGHNT, CDR2 YYREEE (reference sequence). This CDR3 is 15 amino acids long. With 5 bases removed from V and 0 bases from J, the gap between germline ends came to 12 bases. CDR3 loop: CASRQQGNSGNTIYF. CDR3 sequence (DNA): TGTGCCAGCAGACAACAGGGCAACTCTGGAAACACCATATATTTT. Full variable domain (rest looked up from reference TRBV5-4 and TRBJ1-3): ETGVTQSPTHLIKTRGQQVTLRCSSQSGHNTVSWYQQALGQGPQFIFQYYREEENGRGNFPPRFSGLQFPNYSSELNVNALELDDSALYLCASRQQGNSGNTIYFGEGSWLTVV.

The J gene is TRBJ2-7, the V gene TRBV28; 7 nucleotides agree with TRBD2. V was clipped by 2 bases and J by 3 bases; unmatched bases: 7. The V gene's germline CDR1 is MDHEN and CDR2 SYDVKM. CDR3 size: 15 residues. CDR3 protein: CASSLIGGDYYEQYF. The CDR3 DNA reads TGTGCCAGCAGTTTAATTGGAGGGGACTACTACGAGCAGTACTTC.

The V and J genes are TRBV7-3 and TRBJ2-2, with 11 positions matching TRBD2. CDR3 length: 17 residues. The J segment lost 1 base and the V segment lost 5 bases, leaving 6 bases of the junction unmatched. The germline V gene has CDR1 SGHTA and CDR2 FQGTGA. As DNA, the CDR3 is TGTGCCAGCAGCCTCAATCTAGCGGGAGGGAACACCGGGGAGCTGTTTTTT. Amino acids: CASSLNLAGGNTGELFF.

The J gene is TRBJ1-6, the V gene TRBV28, with TRBD1 matching 10 bases. Trimming at V came to 10 bases and at J to 7 bases, leaving 4 bases not matched to a gene. CDR1 and CDR2 (germline): MDHEN, SYDVKM. This CDR3 has 13 residues. CDR3 in amino acids: CAIKDRGNSPLHF. The CDR3 nucleotides are TGTGCCATTAAGGACAGGGGGAATTCACCCCTCCACTTT.

The J gene is TRBJ1-2, the V gene TRBV5-5; D possibly corresponds to TRBD1 (6 bases). From germline, CDR1 is SGHKS and CDR2 YYEKEE (reference sequence). V was trimmed by 0 bases and J by 1 base, leaving 10 bases between them. The CDR3 has 15 residues. CDR3 in amino acids: CASSLATGFNYGYTF. The CDR3 coding sequence is TGTGCCAGCAGCTTGGCCACAGGGTTTAACTATGGCTACACCTTC.

This clone was observed a single time. Other DNA sequences in this specimen translate into the identical CDR3. This rearrangement joins TRBV9 to TRBJ1-1, with unresolved D. The CDR3 has 13 residues. Germline CDR1 is SGDLS and CDR2 is YYNGEE. Trimming stripped 3 bases from V and 3 bases from J, with 9 bases between. The CDR3 DNA reads as TGTGCCAGCAGCGCGACGGGGTACACTGAAGCTTTCTTT. This sequence encodes CASSATGYTEAFF.

The chain uses TRBV2 and TRBJ2-5; 9 nucleotides agree with TRBD2. V shed 8 bases, J shed 7 bases, and the junction held 17 bases outside the gene matches. Per the germline V gene, CDR1 is SNHLY and CDR2 is FYNNEI. This CDR3 has 16 residues. The CDR3 DNA reads as TGTGCCAGCCTCGGACAGGAGGCAGCGGGAGGCGGGACCCAGTACTTC. Translated, it gives CASLGQEAAGGGTQYF.

This clone was recorded once. This chain uses TRBV11-1 with TRBJ2-1; 7 nucleotides align to TRBD2. Per germline, CDR1 SGHAT and CDR2 FQDESV (reference sequence). V was pared by 3 bases and J by 1 base, with 3 bases of the junction left unmatched. CDR3 size: 15 residues. The CDR3 region is CASSLGSGSYNEQFF. As DNA, the CDR3 is TGTGCCAGCAGCTTGGGTAGCGGGTCCTACAATGAGCAGTTCTTC.

V usage is TRBV18 and J usage is TRBJ2-3, with 11 bases aligning to TRBD2. CDR3 length: 16 amino acids. The V gene end was trimmed by 3 bases and the J gene end by 0 bases; junction bases not matched to a gene: 2. Germline-derived CDR1 and CDR2 are KGHSH and LQKENI. The CDR3 reads CASSPRLAGSTDTQYF. CDR3 in DNA: TGTGCCAGCTCACCCAGACTAGCGGGAAGCACAGATACGCAGTATTTT.

This rearrangement joins TRBV28 to TRBJ2-3; 8 nucleotides align to TRBD1. Germline V CDR1 and CDR2: MDHEN, SYDVKM. Trimming took 6 bases from V and 5 from J; bases not matched to a gene: 10. The CDR3 totals 15 residues. CDR3 nucleotide sequence: TGTGCCAGCAGCCGCAGACAGGGGAGTATAGATACGCAGTATTTT. This translates into CASSRRQGSIDTQYF.

The chain links TRBV7-8 to TRBJ1-2; D may be TRBD1 (5 bases). The V gene lost 2 bases and the J gene lost 2 bases, with 15 bases spanning the gap. The CDR3 is made up of 16 amino acids. CDR1 is SGHVS and CDR2 is FQNEAQ in the germline V gene. This CDR3 is CASSLRGLPQNYGYTF. CDR3 nucleotide sequence: TGTGCCAGCAGCTTAAGGGGACTCCCGCAAAACTATGGCTACACCTTC.

Remarks on this clone: The junction departs from germline at one end; a sequencing error may be responsible. The CDR3 region has the DNA TGCGCCAGCAGCTTAGCCGGGATATCTATGGGCTACCCCTTC. Translation: CASSLAGISMGYPF. This rearrangement joins TRBV5-1 to TRBJ1-2; D is unclear. The CDR3 is 14 residues long. Germline assignment: CDR1 SGHRS and CDR2 YFSETQ.

In this sample, this clone turned up a few times. This chain links TRBV5-6 with TRBJ2-1; possible D gene TRBD2, 6 bases. Germline CDR1 is SGHDT and CDR2 is YYEEEE. V was clipped by 1 base and J by 0 bases, with 8 bases between them. This CDR3 is 15 amino acids long. CDR3 residues: CASSLHGSSYNEQFF. The CDR3 nucleotides are TGTGCCAGCAGCTTGCACGGGAGCTCCTACAATGAGCAGTTCTTC.

J is TRBJ2-2 and V is TRBV7-6; no firm D call. Germline V lookup: CDR1 SGHVS, CDR2 FNYEAQ. With 1 base removed from V and 4 bases from J, the gap between germline ends came to 10 bases. The CDR3 sequence is 15 residues long. The CDR3 here is CASSLDGLPTGELFF. CDR3 nucleotides: TGTGCCAGCAGCTTAGACGGTCTACCCACCGGGGAGCTGTTTTTT.

The table lists this clone with a few counts. This rearrangement joins TRBV7-2 to TRBJ2-4, with TRBD2 matching over 11 bases. V was clipped by 0 bases and J by 6 bases; unmatched bases: 10. This CDR3 has 18 residues. Germline-derived CDR1 and CDR2 are SGHTA and FQGNSA. The CDR3 nucleotides are TGTGCCAGCAGCTTAGCGCGACTAGCGGGAACGGTGGGAAACATTCAGTACTTC. Protein sequence: CASSLARLAGTVGNIQYF.

CDR3 sequence reads: CASSPRDSSYEQYF. In DNA form, the CDR3 reads TGTGCCAGCAGCCCACGGGACAGCTCCTACGAGCAGTACTTC. The chain is built from TRBV5-4 and TRBJ2-7, with TRBD1 matching over 7 bases. J gave up 0 bases and V 4 bases, and 4 bases lay outside the gene matches. There are 14 residues in the CDR3. CDR1 is SGHNT and CDR2 is YYREEE in the germline V gene (reference sequence).

J is TRBJ1-5 and V is TRBV15; TRBD1 aligns across 8 bases. The germline V gene encodes CDR1 LNHNV and CDR2 YYDKDF (reference sequence). This CDR3 spans 18 amino acids. V shed 0 bases, J shed 3 bases, and the junction held 10 bases outside the gene matches. The CDR3 coding sequence is TGTGCCACCAGCAGAGATACAAGGACAGGGCGGATCAATCAGCCCCAGCATTTT. This encodes CATSRDTRTGRINQPQHF.

This chain uses TRBV29-1 with TRBJ1-2, with 7 bases matching TRBD1. J lost 5 bases, V lost 5 bases, and 8 bases had no gene match. CDR3 length: 13 residues. CDR1 SQVTM and CDR2 ANQGSEA come from the germline V gene. The CDR3 loop reads CSVRQGSLYGYTF. CDR3 DNA sequence: TGCAGCGTTCGACAGGGCTCCCTGTATGGCTACACCTTC.